This TCR beta chain was documented in a study of blood T cell repertoires in COVID-19. About the research overall: The samples span acute and convalescent COVID-19 from the United States, Italy and Spain. T cells, B-cell-depleted T cells, or PBMCs provided the cDNA or gDNA that served as material.

In the study's own analysis: Reference gene primer amplification gave estimated nucleated cell counts. Assay used: immunoSEQ multiplex PCR; TCRdb lists only in-frame clones, some missing. The D gene and trimming were derived from the DNA, and the V and J assignments and clone size from that table. Counted here are some 130,000 clones, around three quarters occurring once; the ten biggest clones make up around 3.9%. Germline assignment: CDR1 LGHNA and CDR2 YSLEER. Trimming removed 4 bases from V and 7 bases from J; junction bases left unmatched: 8. The CDR3 sequence is 15 residues long. The J gene is TRBJ1-2, the V gene TRBV4-3; TRBD1 matches 11 bases. The specimen sequenced was peripheral blood. The source of this sequence is a woman at least 80 years old with acute or convalescent COVID-19. The CDR3 DNA is TGCGCCAGCAGCCCGAGGGACAGGGGGATGGGTGGCTACACCTTC. It yields the protein CASSPRDRGMGGYTF.